Shown below are 25 T cell receptor beta chains from a single sample sequenced in a study of CD8 T cells in Susac syndrome. An input of roughly 0.5 to 1 ug of RNA was subjected to reverse transcription using random hexamers. TCRdb redid the calling of the immunoSEQ multiplex PCR reads with MiXCR, one entry per CDR3 protein. The profile covers roughly 190,000 distinct CDR3 sequences, with about 94% appearing a single time and 0.085% to 0.11% taken by the ten largest. The specimen sequenced was CD4+ T cells from PBMCs. All receptors come from a human donor in good health.

The chain has TRBV6-5 and TRBJ2-1; 15 nucleotides line up with TRBD2. Germline assignment: CDR1 MNHEY and CDR2 SVGAGI. J was trimmed by 5 bases and V by 2 bases; bases with no gene match: 4. The CDR3 has 17 residues. The CDR3 region has the DNA TGTGCCAGCAGTTACCTCCGGACTAGCGGGAGGGACAATGAGCAGTTCTTC. Amino acids: CASSYLRTSGRDNEQFF.

The V and J genes are TRBV9 and TRBJ2-3; D possibly matches TRBD1 or TRBD2 (5 bases each). Germline V gene lookup returns CDR1 SGDLS and CDR2 YYNGEE. The CDR3 sequence is 16 residues long. Trimming shortened V by 0 bases and J by 0 bases, and 11 bases separated the two germline ends. CDR3 sequence (DNA): TGTGCCAGCAGCGTAGTAGGGGAGAGTAGCACAGATACGCAGTATTTT. This encodes CASSVVGESSTDTQYF.

This rearrangement joins TRBV28 to TRBJ1-5; the D gene is possibly TRBD1 (5 bases). V shed 7 bases and J shed 3 bases, with 16 bases lying between them. Per germline, CDR1 MDHEN and CDR2 SYDVKM. The CDR3 has 15 residues. DNA for the CDR3: TGTGCCAGCACCTTAGGCGCACAGGACAATCAGCCCCAGCATTTT. Its protein product is CASTLGAQDNQPQHF.

J is TRBJ2-2 and V is TRBV20-1; D unclear. CDR3 length equals 14 residues. Germline V gene data show CDR1 as DFQATT and CDR2 as SNEGSKA (reference sequence). The V gene lost 5 bases and the J gene lost 5 bases, with 15 bases spanning the gap. In DNA form, the CDR3 reads TGCAGTGCTCCTGGCCCAACTCAAACCGGGGAGCTGTTTTTT. This translates into CSAPGPTQTGELFF.

This clonotype occurred a few times. J is TRBJ2-3 and V is TRBV12-3 or TRBV12-4, with unresolved D. This CDR3 comprises 13 residues. V gave up 1 base and J gave up 4 bases, with 6 bases separating them. Here the CDR3 DNA reads TGTGCCAGCAGTTTAGTTCGGGCAGATACGCAGTATTTT. Translating it yields CASSLVRADTQYF.

V usage is TRBV27 and J usage is TRBJ1-1, with a possible D match to TRBD1 (6 bases). In germline, CDR1 is MNHEY, CDR2 SMNVEV (reference sequence). CDR3 size: 15 residues. V was cut by 7 bases and J by 0 bases, with 15 bases left in between. The CDR3 DNA reads TGTGCCAGCAAACAACAGGGTTTCATGAACACTGAAGCTTTCTTT. It is translated as CASKQQGFMNTEAFF.

The chain links TRBV7-9 to TRBJ2-7; D is possibly TRBD2 (6 bases). Germline V gene data show CDR1 as SEHNR and CDR2 as FQNEAQ (reference sequence). The V gene lost 11 bases and the J gene lost 1 base, with 12 bases spanning the gap. This CDR3 has 12 amino acids. The CDR3 protein is CAAEGKSYEQYF. The DNA for the CDR3 is TGTGCCGCGGAGGGGAAATCCTACGAGCAGTACTTC. Full variable domain (remainder filled in from reference TRBV7-9 and TRBJ2-7): DTGVSQNPRHKITKRGQNVTFRCDPISEHNRLYWYRQTLGQGPEFLTYFQNEAQLEKSRLLSDRFSAERPKGSFSTLEIQRTEQGDSAMYLCAAEGKSYEQYFGPGTRLTVT.

This chain uses TRBV20-1 with TRBJ1-1, with D possibly being TRBD1 (5 bases). The ends were cut back, 4 bases at V and 2 bases at J, with 14 bases in the middle. The CDR3 is 14 residues long. CDR1 DFQATT and CDR2 SNEGSKA come from the germline V gene (reference sequence). CDR3 nucleotide sequence: TGCAGTGCTACGAGACCACAGGAAAACACTGAAGCTTTCTTT. This encodes CSATRPQENTEAFF.

This clonotype was found once. The rearrangement links TRBV29-1 to TRBJ1-2; 9 bases match TRBD1. V was pared by 6 bases and J by 7 bases, with 6 bases of the junction left unmatched. The germline gives CDR1 SQVTM, CDR2 ANQGSEA. This CDR3 has 12 amino acids. The CDR3 coding sequence is TGCAGCGTAGAAACAGGGGGCCTTGGCTACACCTTC. Translating gives CSVETGGLGYTF. Full variable domain (outside the CDR3, taken from reference TRBV29-1 and TRBJ1-2): SAVISQKPSRDICQRGTSLTIQCQVDSQVTMMFWYRQQPGQSLTLIATANQGSEATYESGFVIDKFPISRPNLTFSTLTVSNMSPEDSSIYLCSVETGGLGYTFGSGTRLTVV.

The chain employs TRBV12-3 or TRBV12-4 and TRBJ2-5; maybe TRBD1 (7 bases). The CDR3 runs 14 residues. The V and J ends lost 5 bases and 6 bases respectively, with 16 bases between them. CDR3 bases: TGTGCCAGCAGTCAGTTGGCAGGGGGGCAGACCCAGTACTTC. As protein: CASSQLAGGQTQYF.

DNA of the CDR3: TGTGCCAGCAGCGAACGGACAGGGCAGCGAGAGACCCAGTACTTC. Protein sequence: CASSERTGQRETQYF. This sequence joins TRBV5-4 and TRBJ2-5, with 8 nucleotides matching TRBD1. The V segment lost 4 bases and the J segment 4 bases; nucleotides outside the gene matches: 9. In germline, CDR1 is SGHNT, CDR2 YYREEE (reference sequence). This CDR3 comprises 15 residues.

This rearrangement joins TRBV20-1 to TRBJ2-7; 13 bases align to TRBD2. Germline V CDR1 and CDR2: DFQATT, SNEGSKA (reference sequence). V was pared by 0 bases and J by 6 bases, with 5 bases of the junction left unmatched. The CDR3 extends over 15 amino acids. The CDR3 region is CSARETSGRGIEQYF. Written as DNA, the CDR3 is TGCAGTGCTAGAGAAACTAGCGGGAGGGGGATCGAGCAGTACTTC.

V usage is TRBV28 and J usage is TRBJ2-3; tentatively, D is TRBD2 (5 bases). In germline, CDR1 is MDHEN, CDR2 SYDVKM. The CDR3 has 13 amino acids. V lost 5 bases and J 2 bases, leaving 8 bases between the germline ends. CDR3 nucleotides: TGTGCCAGCAGTAGCGGACTCACAGATACGCAGTATTTT. It specifies CASSSGLTDTQYF.

J is TRBJ1-4 and V is TRBV12-3 or TRBV12-4; D is uncertain. V was shortened by 2 bases and J by 2 bases, with 6 bases between the two germline ends. CDR3 size: 14 residues. CDR3 protein: CASSLRGTNEKLFF. CDR3 DNA: TGTGCCAGCAGTTTACGGGGTACTAATGAAAAACTGTTTTTT.

For the CDR3, the DNA is TGTGCCAGCAGCTTAATCGCGGGAGAGCCTCCCTACGAGCAGTACTTC. Translating it yields CASSLIAGEPPYEQYF. J is TRBJ2-7 and V is TRBV7-3; 7 nucleotides line up with TRBD2. The CDR3 contains 16 residues. The germline V gene encodes CDR1 SGHTA and CDR2 FQGTGA. J lost 2 bases, V lost 1 base, and 8 bases had no gene match.

The chain links TRBV29-1 to TRBJ1-4; D is ambiguous. CDR3 size: 12 residues. CDR1 and CDR2 (germline): SQVTM, ANQGSEA. V lost 4 bases, J lost 6 bases, and 9 bases lay in between. The CDR3 nucleotides are TGCAGCGTTGTGGTGGAGTATGAAAAACTGTTTTTT. Translating it yields CSVVVEYEKLFF.

The CDR3 DNA sequence: TGCAGTGCTCGGGGACTAGCGGGAGGTTACAATGAGCAGTTCTTC. This sequence encodes CSARGLAGGYNEQFF. This chain uses TRBV20-1 with TRBJ2-1, with 15 nucleotides matching TRBD2. CDR1 and CDR2 from the germline V gene are DFQATT and SNEGSKA (reference sequence). V shed 5 bases, J shed 4 bases, and the junction held 3 bases outside the gene matches. The CDR3 extends over 15 amino acids.

The rearrangement links TRBV20-1 to TRBJ1-3; D uncertain. This CDR3 is built from 17 residues. With 3 bases removed from V and 0 bases from J, the gap between germline ends came to 18 bases. Germline CDR1 is DFQATT and CDR2 is SNEGSKA (reference sequence). CDR3 sequence: CSASPLGRGSSGNTIYF. For the CDR3, the DNA is TGCAGTGCTAGCCCCCTGGGTAGAGGGAGCTCTGGAAACACCATATATTTT.

The chain combines TRBV2 with TRBJ2-4, with D perhaps matching TRBD1 or TRBD2 (6 bases each). Germline V lookup: CDR1 SNHLY, CDR2 FYNNEI. With 8 bases removed from V and 7 bases from J, the gap between germline ends came to 15 bases. CDR3 length equals 13 residues. CDR3 residues: CASAGQGGNIQYF. The CDR3 DNA reads as TGTGCCAGCGCTGGACAAGGGGGGAACATTCAGTACTTC.

The chain couples TRBV24-1 to TRBJ2-1; TRBD2 aligns across 11 bases. The CDR3 consists of 16 residues. V lost 4 bases and J lost 6; bases outside the gene matches: 7. Germline assignment: CDR1 KGHDR and CDR2 SFDVKD. The CDR3 region is CATSEVGLAERNEQFF. In DNA form, the CDR3 reads TGTGCCACCAGTGAAGTGGGACTAGCGGAGCGCAATGAGCAGTTCTTC.

The V call is TRBV5-1, the J call TRBJ2-1; tentative D call: TRBD2 (5 bases). Germline V lookup: CDR1 SGHRS, CDR2 YFSETQ. V gave up 2 bases and J gave up 3 bases, with 12 bases separating them. The CDR3 is 15 amino acids. CDR3 DNA sequence: TGCGCCAGCAGCTTCGCCGGCGGGCACTACAATGAGCAGTTCTTC. Amino acids: CASSFAGGHYNEQFF.

Only one count was recorded for this clonotype. This chain joins TRBV14 and TRBJ2-1; either TRBD1 or TRBD2 may supply D (7 bases each). This CDR3 comprises 16 residues. Germline CDR1 and CDR2: SGHDN and FVKESK. V was cut by 4 bases and J by 11 bases, with 24 bases left in between. CDR3 sequence reads: CASSPSTGTMGLKQFF. CDR3 bases: TGTGCCAGCAGCCCTTCGACAGGGACTATGGGATTGAAGCAGTTCTTC.

The CDR3 spells CSARSAGGGFTDTQYF. The CDR3 coding sequence is TGCAGTGCTAGATCCGCCGGAGGGGGCTTCACAGATACGCAGTATTTT. V is TRBV20-1 and J is TRBJ2-3; tentative D call: TRBD1 (7 bases). Germline CDR1 and CDR2: DFQATT and SNEGSKA (reference sequence). V lost 2 bases to trimming and J lost 2 bases, with 17 bases between them. The CDR3 loop spans 16 amino acids.

V and J are TRBV27 and TRBJ1-1; 8 nucleotides agree with TRBD1. The CDR3 contains 14 residues. Germline loops: CDR1 MNHEY, CDR2 SMNVEV (reference sequence). Unmatched junction bases numbered 3, after V lost 5 bases and J lost 1 base. The CDR3 DNA is TGTGCCAGCAGTGGGGGGACAGGGAACACTGAAGCTTTCTTT. This gives the protein CASSGGTGNTEAFF.

The chain combines TRBV18 with TRBJ2-7; 10 bases are shared with TRBD1. J gave up 3 bases and V 3 bases, and 5 bases lay outside the gene matches. There are 15 residues in the CDR3. The germline gives CDR1 KGHSH, CDR2 LQKENI. CDR3 bases: TGTGCCAGCTCACCGGGACAGGGGACTTACTACGAGCAGTACTTC. Its protein is CASSPGQGTYYEQYF.